This entry lists 4 T cell receptor beta chains sequenced from one sample in a study of identifying expanded T cells in peripheral blood. Sequencing used immunoSEQ multiplex PCR; TCRdb keeps in-frame clones, though not all of them. The table lists approximately 90,000 clones, about 85% of them singletons. Sequences were obtained from blood. Receptor source: a person aged 18 to 75 in good health.

The V call is TRBV30, the J call TRBJ2-1; weak D call: TRBD2 (5 bases). The CDR3 covers 12 residues. The V and J ends lost 1 base and 10 bases respectively, with 11 bases between them. Germline V gene data show CDR1 as GTSNPN and CDR2 as SVGIG (reference sequence). The chain's CDR3 is CAWSGADSEQFF. CDR3 coding DNA: TGTGCCTGGAGTGGAGCGGACTCGGAGCAGTTCTTC.

V is TRBV5-6 and J is TRBJ1-4; tentatively, D is TRBD1 (6 bases). From germline, CDR1 is SGHDT and CDR2 YYEEEE. V shed 0 bases and J shed 3 bases, with 9 bases lying between them. CDR3 length equals 15 residues. The CDR3 spells CASSLVRGANEKLFF. The CDR3 DNA follows: TGTGCCAGCAGCTTGGTCAGGGGTGCTAATGAAAAACTGTTTTTT.

The CDR3 sequence is CASSLSPDIGAGNTIYF. The CDR3 region has the DNA TGTGCCAGCAGTTTATCGCCGGACATCGGAGCTGGAAACACCATATATTTT. The chain recombines TRBV27 with TRBJ1-3, with D maybe TRBD1 (5 bases). CDR3 length: 17 amino acids. The V gene's germline CDR1 is MNHEY and CDR2 SMNVEV (reference sequence). V was pared by 0 bases and J by 2 bases, with 14 bases between.

This chain links TRBV5-5 with TRBJ2-5; 7 bases agree with TRBD1. From germline, CDR1 is SGHKS and CDR2 YYEKEE (reference sequence). The CDR3 length is 14 residues. The V and J ends lost 4 bases and 2 bases, in that order; junction bases with no gene match: 5. The CDR3 is CASSPQTGQETQYF. The CDR3 region has the DNA TGTGCCAGCAGCCCACAGACAGGGCAAGAGACCCAGTACTTC.